These T cell receptor beta chains were read from a single sample in a study of T cell repertoires in cytomegalovirus infection. TCRdb analysed the reads with MiXCR anew, one entry per CDR3 protein. Of approximately 730,000 distinct CDR3 sequences in the sample, roughly 33% are singletons; the top ten hold 15% to 20%. Their antigens remain unidentified. The source was cultured PBMCs, collected from culture after CMV antigen stimulation. Source of these receptors: a human donor in good health (CMV status not recorded). Some clones in this sample may be carry-over from other donors' samples. Both conserved end residues are trimmed from each CDR3.

v_call cdr3_length cdr3_aa
TRBV7-2 11 ASSSPGQDTQY
TRBV30 12 AWRKTGGDSPLH
TRBV6-5 11 ASSYGPGPEQY
TRBV7-2 13 ASSPLGLGNEKLF
TRBV19 11 ASSIHGEETQY
TRBV5-4 11 ASSRRGEYEQY
TRBV29-1 9 SVEYAYEQY
TRBV10-1 13 ASSKTGSVYNEQF
TRBV20-1 10 SAGGGQGAQY
TRBV9 13 ASSPLGGLTYEQY
TRBV5-4 13 ASSAYHRQGETQY
TRBV7-8 14 ASSLARGVGNQPQH
TRBV7-8 15 ASSSNINRGRQETQY
TRBV6-2/TRBV6-3 8 ASSRGTQY
TRBV7-2 13 ASRRRTSGQETQY
TRBV28 10 ASSPGGVEAF
TRBV6-1 12 ASSIGLAGETQY
TRBV7-2 15 ASSSNRGGEGTGELF
TRBV7-6 15 ASRIRYGSTSNYGHT
TRBV12-3/TRBV12-4 14 ASSRTLGQGAREQY